Included here is one T cell receptor beta chain sequence, with context. What antigen it recognizes has not been identified. Per-nucleotide qualities are absent, and no much larger clonotype sits a single base away. The sample originates from a study of T cells in Graves' hyperthyroidism and ophthalmopathy (dated by TCRdb to between 2018 and 2020). Concerning the study at large: Peripheral blood was sampled at the time of initial diagnosis, prior to any treatment. TCR V-J signatures able to tell the groups apart were searched for in a discovery cohort of 90 to 100 patients, of whom around 43 had Graves' ophthalmopathy and about 60 had stable Graves' hyperthyroidism. Prospective prediction of ophthalmopathy was tested in an independent validation cohort of some 20 hyperthyroidism patients and 15 to 17 patients who later progressed to ophthalmopathy. The roughly 100 discovery patients were randomly divided into training and test sets at a 7:3 ratio. In addition, the study compared T-cell repertoires in thyroid tissue and in blood from six Graves' hyperthyroidism patients. After blood sampling, hyperthyroidism patients were treated with methimazole at a starting dose of 30 mg daily, and ophthalmopathy patients were treated with high-dose intravenous methylprednisolone. The paper reports TCR Vbeta CDR3 sequencing of more than 120 peripheral blood samples: approximately 43 ophthalmopathy, 70 to 85 hyperthyroidism and 17 progressor patients. Study-wide findings and limitations: Most expanded thyroid clonotypes (frequency above 0.001) were also found in blood, which suggests that blood repertoires may mirror thyroid immune responses. During validation, the model predicted progression to ophthalmopathy a median of about 5.9 months ahead of onset, with roughly 65% sensitivity and under 85% specificity. A 13 V-J signature model separated ophthalmopathy from stable hyperthyroidism, with around 88% sensitivity and roughly 84% specificity in cross-validation and 80%/75% in testing. Sample size was not statistically predetermined, and investigators were not blinded to group allocation.

The germline V gene sets CDR1 to SGDLS and CDR2 to YYNGEE. At the junction V is shortened by 3 bases and J by 5 bases; bases outside the gene matches: 12. Its CDR3 holds 16 amino acids, cysteine through phenylalanine. Left in the record is the CDR3 DNA by itself, 48 bases read in frame from the first base. Ophthalmopathy patients had moderately to severely active disease, with a Clinical Activity Score of 3 or more, a NOSPECS grade of 4 or more, and a disease duration of less than 3 months. Exclusion was applied to patients with uncontrolled infections, other autoimmune diseases, pregnancy or lactation. Diagnoses were based on clinical symptoms, serum thyroxine and TRAb, thyroid ultrasound and orbital computed tomography. PBMCs were separated from under 11 ml of fresh peripheral blood using Ficoll-Paque density gradient centrifugation. Trizol reagent was used to extract total RNA, and RNA quality was then checked on an Agilent 2100 Bioanalyzer.

TCR beta CDR3 regions were amplified from RNA transcripts. The TCR CDR3 was subjected to a first round of RT-PCR using the HTBI primer set and the Qiagen OneStep RT-PCR kit. Libraries were constructed in a second round of multiplex PCR, after which size selection and purification were carried out. Libraries were sequenced paired-end with 100 bp reads on an Illumina HiSeq2000. Regarding the original processing steps: SOAPnuke was used to process the raw data, throwing out any read that contained adapters or uncalled bases, had a mean Phred below 15, or lacked an exact constant-primer or identifier match. COPE v1.2.5 was used to merge the high-quality paired reads, and each unique nucleotide sequence was defined as a clonotype. MiTCR v1.1 was used to align the clonotypes against IMGT TRBV, TRBD and TRBJ reference segments. The analysis included only V-J combinations with a frequency above 0.0001, which together covered roughly 99% of the repertoires. A TCS score was defined as the ratio between F50 (clonal expansion) and ExV (chaos), using BLOSUM62-based TCRdist between CDR3 peptides within each V-J. Welch's t-statistics and random forest reduced 450 to 600 V-J features to 10 to 15, which were used in a naive Bayes classifier (R e1071). Starting from the raw public reads, TCRdb applied fastp trimming at Q25, assembled clones with MiXCR and retained in-frame beta chains. Entries are consolidated by CDR3 protein sequence, retaining the most common genes and DNA. TCRdb, not the original authors, processed these V and J calls. This sample comprises 200,000 to 300,000 distinct CDR3 sequences, about 25% of them detected only once. The top ten clonotypes cover about a third of the sample.

This sequence originates from a woman aged 40-49 years with Graves' ophthalmopathy. The chain is encoded by TRBV9 joined to TRBJ1-2; TRBD1 matches 8 bases in the middle. The specimen was blood. The DNA reads as follows: TGTGCCAGCAGCGGGACTCGGGACAGGCTAGGATATGGCTACACCTTC. Its product reads: CASSGTRDRLGYGYTF.